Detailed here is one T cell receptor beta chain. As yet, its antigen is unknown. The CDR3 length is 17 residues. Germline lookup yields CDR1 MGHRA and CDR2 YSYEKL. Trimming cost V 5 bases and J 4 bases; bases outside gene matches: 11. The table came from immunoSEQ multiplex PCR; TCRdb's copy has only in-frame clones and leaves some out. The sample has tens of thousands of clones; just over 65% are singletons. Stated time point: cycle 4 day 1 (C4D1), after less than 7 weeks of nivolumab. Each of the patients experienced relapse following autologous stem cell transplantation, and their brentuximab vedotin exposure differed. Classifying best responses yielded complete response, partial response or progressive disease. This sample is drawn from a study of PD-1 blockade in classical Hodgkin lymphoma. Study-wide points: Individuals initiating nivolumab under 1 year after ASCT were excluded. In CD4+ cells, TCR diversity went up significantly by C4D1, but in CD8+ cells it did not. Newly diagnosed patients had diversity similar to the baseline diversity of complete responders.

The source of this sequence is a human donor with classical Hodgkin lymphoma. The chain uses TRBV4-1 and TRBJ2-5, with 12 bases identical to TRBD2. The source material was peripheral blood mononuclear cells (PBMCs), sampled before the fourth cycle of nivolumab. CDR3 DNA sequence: TGCGCCAGCAGCAGCCGACTAGCGGGGGCCCGGGGAGAGACCCAGTACTTC. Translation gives CASSSRLAGARGETQYF.